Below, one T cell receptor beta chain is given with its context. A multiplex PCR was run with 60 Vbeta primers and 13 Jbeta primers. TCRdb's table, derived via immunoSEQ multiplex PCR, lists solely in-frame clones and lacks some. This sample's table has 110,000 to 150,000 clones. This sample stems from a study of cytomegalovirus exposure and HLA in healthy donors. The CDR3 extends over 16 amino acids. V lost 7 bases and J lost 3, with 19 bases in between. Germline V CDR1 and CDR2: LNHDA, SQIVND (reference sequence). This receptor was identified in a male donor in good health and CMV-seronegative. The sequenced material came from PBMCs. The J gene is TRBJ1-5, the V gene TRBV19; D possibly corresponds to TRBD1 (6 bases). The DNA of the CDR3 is TGTGCCAGTAACCCCCCAGGGGTCCCCAACAATCAGCCCCAGCATTTT. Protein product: CASNPPGVPNNQPQHF.